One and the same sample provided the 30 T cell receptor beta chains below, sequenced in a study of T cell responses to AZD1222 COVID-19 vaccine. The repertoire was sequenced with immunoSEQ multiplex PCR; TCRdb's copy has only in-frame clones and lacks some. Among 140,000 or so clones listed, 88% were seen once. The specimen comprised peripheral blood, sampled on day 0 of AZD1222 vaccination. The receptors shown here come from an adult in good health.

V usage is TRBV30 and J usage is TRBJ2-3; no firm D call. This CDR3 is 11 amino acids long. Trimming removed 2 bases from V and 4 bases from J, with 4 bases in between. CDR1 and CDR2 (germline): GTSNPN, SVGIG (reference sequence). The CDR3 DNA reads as TGTGCCTGGAGTAGGCCAGATACGCAGTATTTT. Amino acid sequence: CAWSRPDTQYF.

CDR3 DNA sequence: TGTGCCAGCAGCTTGCGACAGGGGACCGGCACTGAAGCTTTCTTT. The encoded protein is CASSLRQGTGTEAFF. The chain combines TRBV11-3 with TRBJ1-1; 8 nucleotides align to TRBD1. Trimming at V came to 3 bases and at J to 4 bases, leaving 7 bases not matched to a gene. The CDR3 totals 15 residues. CDR1 and CDR2 from the germline V gene are SGHNT and YENEEA.

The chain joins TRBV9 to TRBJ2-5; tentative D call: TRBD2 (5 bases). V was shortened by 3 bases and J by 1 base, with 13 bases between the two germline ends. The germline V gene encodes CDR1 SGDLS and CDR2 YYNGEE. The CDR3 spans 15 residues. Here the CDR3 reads CASSEGLGSQETQYF. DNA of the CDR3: TGTGCCAGCAGCGAGGGCCTGGGGAGCCAAGAGACCCAGTACTTC.

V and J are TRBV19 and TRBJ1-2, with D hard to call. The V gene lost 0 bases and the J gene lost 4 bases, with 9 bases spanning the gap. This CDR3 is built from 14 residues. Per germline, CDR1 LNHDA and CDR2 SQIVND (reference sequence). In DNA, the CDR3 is TGTGCCAGTAGTATAGATCTGCAGGTCTATGGCTACACCTTC. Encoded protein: CASSIDLQVYGYTF.

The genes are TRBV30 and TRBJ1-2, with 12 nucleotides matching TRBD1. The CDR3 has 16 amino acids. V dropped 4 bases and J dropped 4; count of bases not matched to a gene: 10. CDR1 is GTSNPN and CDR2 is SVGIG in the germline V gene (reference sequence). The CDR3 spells CAWTSGTGGIGYGYTF. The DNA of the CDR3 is TGTGCCTGGACCTCCGGGACAGGGGGCATCGGCTATGGCTACACCTTC.

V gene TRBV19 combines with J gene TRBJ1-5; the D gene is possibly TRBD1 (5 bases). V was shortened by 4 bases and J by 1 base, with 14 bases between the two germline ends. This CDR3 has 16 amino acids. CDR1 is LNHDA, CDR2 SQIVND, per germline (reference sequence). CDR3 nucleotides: TGTGCCAGTAGTAGTCAGGGCGCTAGAAGCAATCAGCCCCAGCATTTT. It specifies CASSSQGARSNQPQHF.

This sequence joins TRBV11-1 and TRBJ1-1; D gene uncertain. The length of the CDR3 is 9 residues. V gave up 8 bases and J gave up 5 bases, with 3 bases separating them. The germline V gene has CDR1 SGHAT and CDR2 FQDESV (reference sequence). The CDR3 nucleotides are TGTGCCAGCGGAACTGAAGCTTTCTTT. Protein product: CASGTEAFF. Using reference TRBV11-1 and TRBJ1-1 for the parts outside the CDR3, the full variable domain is EAEVAQSPRYKITEKSQAVAFWCDPISGHATLYWYRQILGQGPELLVQFQDESVVDDSQLPKDRFSAERLKGVDSTLKIQPAELGDSAMYLCASGTEAFFGQGTRLTVV.

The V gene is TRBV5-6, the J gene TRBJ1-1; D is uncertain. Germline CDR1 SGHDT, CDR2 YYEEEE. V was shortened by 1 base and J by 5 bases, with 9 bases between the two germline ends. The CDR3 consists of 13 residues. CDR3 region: CASSLNLETEAFF. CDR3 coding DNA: TGTGCCAGCAGCTTGAACCTAGAGACTGAAGCTTTCTTT.

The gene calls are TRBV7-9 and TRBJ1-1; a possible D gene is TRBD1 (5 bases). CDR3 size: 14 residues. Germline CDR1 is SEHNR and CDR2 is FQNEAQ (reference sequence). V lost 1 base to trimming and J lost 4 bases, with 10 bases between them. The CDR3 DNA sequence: TGTGCCAGCAGCTTAGTTGGGGCGAGCACTGAAGCTTTCTTT. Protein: CASSLVGASTEAFF.

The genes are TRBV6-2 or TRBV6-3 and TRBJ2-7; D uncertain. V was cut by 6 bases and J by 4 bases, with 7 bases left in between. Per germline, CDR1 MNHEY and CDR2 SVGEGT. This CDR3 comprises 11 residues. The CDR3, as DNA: TGTGCCAGCAGCTTTACTTACGAGCAGTACTTC. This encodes CASSFTYEQYF.

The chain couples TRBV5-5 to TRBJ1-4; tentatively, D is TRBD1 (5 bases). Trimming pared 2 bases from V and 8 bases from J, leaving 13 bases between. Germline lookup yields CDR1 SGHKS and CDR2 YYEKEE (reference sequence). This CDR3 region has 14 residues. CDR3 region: CASSLPWGGEKLFF. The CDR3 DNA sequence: TGTGCCAGCAGCTTACCGTGGGGGGGAGAAAAACTGTTTTTT.

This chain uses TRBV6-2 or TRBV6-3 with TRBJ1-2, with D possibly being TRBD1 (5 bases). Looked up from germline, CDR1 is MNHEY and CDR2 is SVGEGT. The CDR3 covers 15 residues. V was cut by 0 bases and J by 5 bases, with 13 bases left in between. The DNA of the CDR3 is TGTGCCAGCAGTTACTCAGGGGCGATGAGGTATGGCTACACCTTC. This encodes CASSYSGAMRYGYTF.

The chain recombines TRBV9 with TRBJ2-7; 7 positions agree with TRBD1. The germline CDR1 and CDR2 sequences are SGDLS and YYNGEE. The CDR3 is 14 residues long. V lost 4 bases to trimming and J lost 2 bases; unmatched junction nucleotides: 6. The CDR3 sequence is CASSPQGTAYEQYF. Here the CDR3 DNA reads TGTGCCAGCAGCCCCCAAGGGACAGCCTACGAGCAGTACTTC.

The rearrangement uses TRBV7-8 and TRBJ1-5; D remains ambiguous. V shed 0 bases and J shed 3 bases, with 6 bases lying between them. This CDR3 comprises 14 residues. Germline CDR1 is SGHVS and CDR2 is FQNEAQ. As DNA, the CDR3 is TGTGCCAGCAGCTTAGCGGGCACCAATCAGCCCCAGCATTTT. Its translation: CASSLAGTNQPQHF. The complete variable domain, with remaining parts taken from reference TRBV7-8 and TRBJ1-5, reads GAGVSQSPRYKVAKRGQDVALRCDPISGHVSLFWYQQALGQGPEFLTYFQNEAQLDKSGLPSDRFFAERPEGSVSTLKIQRTQQEDSAVYLCASSLAGTNQPQHFGDGTRLSIL.

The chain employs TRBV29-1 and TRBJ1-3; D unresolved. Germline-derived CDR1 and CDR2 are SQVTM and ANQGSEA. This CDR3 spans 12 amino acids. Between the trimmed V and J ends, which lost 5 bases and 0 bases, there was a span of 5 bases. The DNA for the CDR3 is TGCAGCGTTCGGGCCTCTGGAAACACCATATATTTT. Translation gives CSVRASGNTIYF. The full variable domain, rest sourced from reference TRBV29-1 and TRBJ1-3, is SAVISQKPSRDICQRGTSLTIQCQVDSQVTMMFWYRQQPGQSLTLIATANQGSEATYESGFVIDKFPISRPNLTFSTLTVSNMSPEDSSIYLCSVRASGNTIYFGEGSWLTVV.

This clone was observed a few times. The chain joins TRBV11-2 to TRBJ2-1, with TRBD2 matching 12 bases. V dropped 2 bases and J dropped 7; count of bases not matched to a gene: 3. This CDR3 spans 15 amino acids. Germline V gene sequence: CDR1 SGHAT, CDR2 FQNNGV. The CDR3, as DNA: TGTGCCAGCAGCTTACTAGCGGGAGGGCCTAATGAGCAGTTCTTC. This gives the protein CASSLLAGGPNEQFF.

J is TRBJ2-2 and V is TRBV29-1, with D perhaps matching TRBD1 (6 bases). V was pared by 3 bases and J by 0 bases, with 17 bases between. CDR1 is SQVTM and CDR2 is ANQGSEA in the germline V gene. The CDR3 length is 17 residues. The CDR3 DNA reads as TGCAGCGTTGAGCTAAAATGGGACACGACGAACACCGGGGAGCTGTTTTTT. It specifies CSVELKWDTTNTGELFF.

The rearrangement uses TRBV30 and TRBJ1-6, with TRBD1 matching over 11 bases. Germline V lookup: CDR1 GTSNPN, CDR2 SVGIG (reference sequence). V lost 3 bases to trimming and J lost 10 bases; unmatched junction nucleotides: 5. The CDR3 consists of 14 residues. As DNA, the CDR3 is TGTGCCTGGAGGGTAGGACAGGGGGCATCACCCCTCCACTTT. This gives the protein CAWRVGQGASPLHF. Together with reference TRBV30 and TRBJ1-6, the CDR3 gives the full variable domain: SQTIHQWPATLVQPVGSPLSLECTVEGTSNPNLYWYRQAAGRGLQLLFYSVGIGQISSEVPQNLSASRPQDRQFILSSKKLLLSDSGFYLCAWRVGQGASPLHFGNGTRLTVT.

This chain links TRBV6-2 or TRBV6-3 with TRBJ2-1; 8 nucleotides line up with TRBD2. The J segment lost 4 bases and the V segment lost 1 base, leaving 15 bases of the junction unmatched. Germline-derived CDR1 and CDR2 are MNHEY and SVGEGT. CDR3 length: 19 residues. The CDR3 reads CASSYLVTSATPQYNEQFF. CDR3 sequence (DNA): TGTGCCAGCAGTTACTTAGTGACTAGCGCCACCCCGCAATACAATGAGCAGTTCTTC.

The CDR3 spells CASSPRRDPRLGQYF. CDR3 DNA sequence: TGTGCCAGCAGCCCCAGAAGGGACCCACGGCTGGGGCAGTACTTC. The chain has TRBV6-5 and TRBJ2-7; D possibly uses TRBD1 or TRBD2 (5 bases each). The CDR3 is made up of 15 amino acids. Per germline, CDR1 MNHEY and CDR2 SVGAGI. Trimming took 6 bases from V and 9 from J, leaving 24 bases between them.

CDR3 in amino acids: CASSLWPSHGYTF. CDR3 nucleotides: TGCGCCAGCAGCTTGTGGCCTTCCCATGGCTACACCTTC. V usage is TRBV5-1 and J usage is TRBJ1-2; no clear D gene. Germline V lookup: CDR1 SGHRS, CDR2 YFSETQ. V shed 1 base and J shed 6 bases, with 10 bases lying between them. The CDR3 has 13 amino acids.

The DNA of the CDR3 is TGTGCCAGCAGCTTAGATCTCCGCGGGAGTCGCTACGAGCAGTACTTC. Amino acids: CASSLDLRGSRYEQYF. The genes are TRBV11-2 and TRBJ2-7; 7 nucleotides agree with TRBD2. V was pared by 0 bases and J by 3 bases, with 8 bases of the junction left unmatched. The CDR3 consists of 16 residues. Germline loops: CDR1 SGHAT, CDR2 FQNNGV. Full variable domain (rest looked up from reference TRBV11-2 and TRBJ2-7): EAGVAQSPRYKIIEKRQSVAFWCNPISGHATLYWYQQILGQGPKLLIQFQNNGVVDDSQLPKDRFSAERLKGVDSTLKIQPAKLEDSAVYLCASSLDLRGSRYEQYFGPGTRLTVT.

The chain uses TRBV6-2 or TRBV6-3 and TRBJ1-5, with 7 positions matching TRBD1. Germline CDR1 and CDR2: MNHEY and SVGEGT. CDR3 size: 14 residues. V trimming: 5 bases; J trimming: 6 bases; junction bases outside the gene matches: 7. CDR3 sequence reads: CASSQGQVRQPQHF. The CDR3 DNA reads TGTGCCAGCAGTCAAGGACAGGTCCGTCAGCCCCAGCATTTT.

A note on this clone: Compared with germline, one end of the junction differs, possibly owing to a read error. The DNA of the CDR3 is TGTGCCAGTAGTACGCCGCAGGAAGACAGGGGAATCCCTAGAAGGGTCCACTTC. Amino acids: CASSTPQEDRGIPRRVHF. The chain has TRBV19 and TRBJ1-2, with 8 bases fitting TRBD1. The V gene's germline CDR1 is LNHDA and CDR2 SQIVND (reference sequence). This CDR3 has 18 amino acids.

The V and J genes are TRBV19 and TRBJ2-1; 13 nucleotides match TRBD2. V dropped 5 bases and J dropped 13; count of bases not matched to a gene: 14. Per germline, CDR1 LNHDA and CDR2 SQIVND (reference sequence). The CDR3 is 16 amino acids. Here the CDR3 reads CASSAIRLAGGMEQFF. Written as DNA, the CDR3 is TGTGCCAGTAGTGCCATACGACTAGCGGGAGGCATGGAACAGTTCTTC.

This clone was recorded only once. CDR3 region: CASSLSRGFQPQHF. The CDR3 bases are TGTGCCAGCAGTTTATCGCGAGGGTTTCAGCCCCAGCATTTT. V gene TRBV27 combines with J gene TRBJ1-5; no clear D. The germline V gene encodes CDR1 MNHEY and CDR2 SMNVEV (reference sequence). There are 14 residues in the CDR3. V was clipped by 0 bases and J by 6 bases, with 9 bases between them.

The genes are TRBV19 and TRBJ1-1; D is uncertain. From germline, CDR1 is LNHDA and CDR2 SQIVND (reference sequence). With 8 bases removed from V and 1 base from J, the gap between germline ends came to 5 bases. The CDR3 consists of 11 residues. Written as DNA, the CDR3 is TGTGCCAGTCGGCGGAACACTGAAGCTTTCTTT. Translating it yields CASRRNTEAFF. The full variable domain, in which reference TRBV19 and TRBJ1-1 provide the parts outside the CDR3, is DGGITQSPKYLFRKEGQNVTLSCEQNLNHDAMYWYRQDPGQGLRLIYYSQIVNDFQKGDIAEGYSVSREKKESFPLTVTSAQKNPTAFYLCASRRNTEAFFGQGTRLTVV.

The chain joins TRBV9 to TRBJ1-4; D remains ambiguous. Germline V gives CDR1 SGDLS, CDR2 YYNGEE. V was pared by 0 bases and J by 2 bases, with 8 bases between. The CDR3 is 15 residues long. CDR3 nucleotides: TGTGCCAGCAGCGTAGACCCCGGGACTAATGAAAAACTGTTTTTT. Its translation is CASSVDPGTNEKLFF.

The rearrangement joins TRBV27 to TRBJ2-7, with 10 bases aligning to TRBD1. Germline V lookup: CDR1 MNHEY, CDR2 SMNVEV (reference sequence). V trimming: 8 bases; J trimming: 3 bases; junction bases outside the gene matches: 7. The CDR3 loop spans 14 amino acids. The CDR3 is CASSYGTGVYEQYF. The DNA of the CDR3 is TGTGCCAGCTCCTACGGGACAGGGGTCTACGAGCAGTACTTC.

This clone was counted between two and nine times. The CDR3 protein is CASSFSMRDSSYEQYF. Written as DNA, the CDR3 is TGCGCCAGCAGCTTCTCCATGCGGGATAGCTCCTACGAGCAGTACTTC. The chain joins TRBV5-1 to TRBJ2-7, with D maybe TRBD2 (6 bases). The germline V gene has CDR1 SGHRS and CDR2 YFSETQ. The CDR3 covers 16 residues. Trimming took off 2 bases at V and 0 bases at J, with 15 bases between the two ends.